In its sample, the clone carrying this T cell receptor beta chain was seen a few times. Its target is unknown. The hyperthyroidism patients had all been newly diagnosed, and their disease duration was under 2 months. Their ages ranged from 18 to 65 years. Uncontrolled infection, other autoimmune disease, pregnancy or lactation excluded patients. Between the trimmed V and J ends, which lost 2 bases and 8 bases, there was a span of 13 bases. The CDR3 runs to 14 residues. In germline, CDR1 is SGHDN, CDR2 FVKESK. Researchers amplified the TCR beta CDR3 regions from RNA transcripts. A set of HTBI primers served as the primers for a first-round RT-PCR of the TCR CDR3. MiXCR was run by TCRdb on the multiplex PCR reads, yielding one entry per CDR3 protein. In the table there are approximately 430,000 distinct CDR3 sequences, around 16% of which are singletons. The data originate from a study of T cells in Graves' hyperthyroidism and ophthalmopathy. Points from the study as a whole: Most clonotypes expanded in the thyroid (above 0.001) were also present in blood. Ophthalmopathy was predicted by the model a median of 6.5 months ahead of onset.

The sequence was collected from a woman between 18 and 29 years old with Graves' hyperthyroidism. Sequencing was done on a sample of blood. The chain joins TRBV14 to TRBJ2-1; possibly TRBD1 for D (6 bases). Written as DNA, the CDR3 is TGTGCCAGCAGCCAAAAGCAGGGGTTGGATGAGCAGTTCTTC. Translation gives CASSQKQGLDEQFF.